This entry features one T cell receptor beta chain sequence. Generated by immunoSEQ multiplex PCR, the TCRdb table keeps only in-frame clones and is missing some. The sample has approximately 11,000 clones, over 75% seen once. Germline V gives CDR1 KGHSH, CDR2 LQKENI. The CDR3 covers 13 residues. V lost 8 bases and J lost 2; bases outside the gene matches: 5. Treatment reported: preoperative locoregional IRX-2 cytokine immunotherapy. Patients received preoperative, locoregional IRX-2 cytokine immunotherapy in a phase Ib study. The sample originates from a study of preoperative IRX-2 immunotherapy in early breast cancer.

V usage is TRBV18 and J usage is TRBJ1-1, with TRBD1 matching over 7 bases. The sequencing here drew on lymph node tissue, taken before IRX-2 immunotherapy. This sequence was found in a human donor with breast cancer. The CDR3 loop reads CASRDRDNTEAFF. CDR3 bases: TGTGCCAGCCGAGACAGGGATAACACTGAAGCTTTCTTT.